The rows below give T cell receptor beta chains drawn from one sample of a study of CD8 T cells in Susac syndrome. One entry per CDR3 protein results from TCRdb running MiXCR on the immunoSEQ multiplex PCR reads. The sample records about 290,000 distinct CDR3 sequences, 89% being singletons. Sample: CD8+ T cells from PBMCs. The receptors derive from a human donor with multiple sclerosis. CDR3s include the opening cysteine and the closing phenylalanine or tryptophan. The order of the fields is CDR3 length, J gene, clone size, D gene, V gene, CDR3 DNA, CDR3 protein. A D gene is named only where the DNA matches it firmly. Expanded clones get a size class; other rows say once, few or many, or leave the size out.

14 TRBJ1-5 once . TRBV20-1 TGCAGTGCTAGAGATCTGGCAGGGTATCAGCCCCAGCATTTT CSARDLAGYQPQHF
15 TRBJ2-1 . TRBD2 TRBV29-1 TGCAGCGTTGGCTTACTAGCGGGCGTGCTCAATGAGCAGTTCTTC CSVGLLAGVLNEQFF
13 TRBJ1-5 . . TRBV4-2 TGTGCCAGCAGCCACTCCCGAGTTCAGCCCCAGCATTTT CASSHSRVQPQHF
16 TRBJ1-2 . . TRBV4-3 TGCGCCAGCAGCCCCGATCCAGCGGGGTCCAACTATGGCTACACCTTC CASSPDPAGSNYGYTF
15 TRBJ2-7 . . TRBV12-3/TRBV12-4 TGTGCCAGCAGTCCGTTGGGACGACACGAGAACGAGCAGTACTTC CASSPLGRHENEQYF
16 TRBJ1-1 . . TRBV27 TGTGCCAGCAGTTTACAGGGGATAACTCCTCGGGCTGAAGCTTTCTTT CASSLQGITPRAEAFF
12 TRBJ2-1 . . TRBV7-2 TGTGCCAGCAGCCGGGTTTACGATGAGCAGTTCTTC CASSRVYDEQFF
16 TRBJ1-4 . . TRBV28 TGTGCCAGCAGATCCCCGGGGAGGGCCCAAAATGAAAAACTGTTTTTT CASRSPGRAQNEKLFF
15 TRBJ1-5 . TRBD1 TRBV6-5 TGTGCCAGCAGTTACTCAATGACAGGGACGACGCCCCAGCATTTT CASSYSMTGTTPQHF
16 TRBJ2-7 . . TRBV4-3 TGCGCCAGCAGCCAAGATACTGGGGGGTGGGCCTACGAGCAGTACTTC CASSQDTGGWAYEQYF
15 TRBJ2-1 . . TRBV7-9 TGTGCCAGCAGCTTAGCGGGGGGAAAGAACAATGAGCAGTTCTTC CASSLAGGKNNEQFF
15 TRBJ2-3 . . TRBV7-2 TGTGCCAGCAGCTTTTGGGACGGCAGCACAGATACGCAGTATTTT CASSFWDGSTDTQYF
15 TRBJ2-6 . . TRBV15 TGTGCCACCAGCCCTGAGTGGTCTGGGGCCAACGTCCTGACTTTC CATSPEWSGANVLTF
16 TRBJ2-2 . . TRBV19 TGTGCCAGTAGTATCCTACAGGGTCGGAACACCGGGGAGCTGTTTTTT CASSILQGRNTGELFF
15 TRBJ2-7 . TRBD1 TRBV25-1 TGTGCCAGCAGTGAATTGATGGGACAGGGGGGCGAGCAGTACTTC CASSELMGQGGEQYF
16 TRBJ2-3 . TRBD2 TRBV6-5 TGTGCCAGCAGTTCAGGGCTAGCGGGGGCCGCAGATACGCAGTATTTT CASSSGLAGAADTQYF
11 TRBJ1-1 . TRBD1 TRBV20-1 TGCAGTTGGACGATAACAGGGGAATCTTTCTTT CSWTITGESFF
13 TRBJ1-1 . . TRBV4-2 TGTGCCAGCAGCCCGACAGAGAACACTGAAGCTTTCTTT CASSPTENTEAFF
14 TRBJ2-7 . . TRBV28 TGTGCCAGCAGTCTGGACAGGAGGGAGGGCGAGCAGTACTTC CASSLDRREGEQYF
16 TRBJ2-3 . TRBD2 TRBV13 TGTGCCAGCAGCTTAGGTTTAACTAGCGGGAGGAATACGCAGTATTTT CASSLGLTSGRNTQYF
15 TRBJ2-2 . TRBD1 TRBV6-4 TGTGCCAGCAGCCCCGGGACAGAGAACACCGGGGAGCTGTTTTTT CASSPGTENTGELFF
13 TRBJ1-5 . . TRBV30 TGTGCCTGGAGCCCACAGGGCTATCAGCCCCAGCATTTT CAWSPQGYQPQHF
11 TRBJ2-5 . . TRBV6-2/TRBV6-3 TGTGCCAGCAGTCATGCAGAGACCCAGTACTTC CASSHAETQYF
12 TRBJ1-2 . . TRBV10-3 TGTGCCATCCAGCGGGGGGACTATGGCTACACCTTC CAIQRGDYGYTF
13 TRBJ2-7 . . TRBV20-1 TGCAGTGCGCCTTCTAGTTCCTCCTACGAGCAGTACTTC CSAPSSSSYEQYF
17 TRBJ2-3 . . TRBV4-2 TGTGCCAGCAGCCAAGATAGCCAAGGGGTGGTCACAGATACGCAGTATTTT CASSQDSQGVVTDTQYF
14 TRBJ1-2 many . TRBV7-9 TGTGCCAGCAGCTTAGGGGGACAAATCTATGGCTACACCTTC CASSLGGQIYGYTF
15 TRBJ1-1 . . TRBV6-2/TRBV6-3 TGTGCCAGCAGCGCTCCCGGGGGGCTAGGGACTGAAGCTTTCTTT CASSAPGGLGTEAFF
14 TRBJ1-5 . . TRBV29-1 TGCAGCGTCTTGACAGGAGTAAGCAATCAGCCCCAGCATTTT CSVLTGVSNQPQHF
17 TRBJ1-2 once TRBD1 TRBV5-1 TGCGCCAGCAGCTACTTAGACAGGGGGCACTCTAACTATGGCTACACCTTC CASSYLDRGHSNYGYTF
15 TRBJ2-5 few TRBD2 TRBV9 TGTGCCAGCAGCGTTGTTGGACTAGCGGTGGAGACCCAGTACTTC CASSVVGLAVETQYF
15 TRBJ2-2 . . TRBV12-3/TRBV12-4 TGTGCCAGCAGTTTAGGGAGGAGCAACACCGGGGAGCTGTTTTTT CASSLGRSNTGELFF
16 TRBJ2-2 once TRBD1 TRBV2 TGTGCCAGCAGTGTTCTAACAGGGGGAAGCACCGGGGAGCTGTTTTTT CASSVLTGGSTGELFF